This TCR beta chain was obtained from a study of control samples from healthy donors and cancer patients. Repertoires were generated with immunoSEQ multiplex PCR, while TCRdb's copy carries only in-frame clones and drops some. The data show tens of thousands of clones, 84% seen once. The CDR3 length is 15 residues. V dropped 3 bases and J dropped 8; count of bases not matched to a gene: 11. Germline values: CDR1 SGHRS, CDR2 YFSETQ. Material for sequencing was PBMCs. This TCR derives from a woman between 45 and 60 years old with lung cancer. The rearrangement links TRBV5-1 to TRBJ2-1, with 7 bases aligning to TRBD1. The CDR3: CASSSGTVISDEQFF. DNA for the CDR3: TGCGCCAGCAGCTCCGGGACAGTCATCAGCGATGAGCAGTTCTTC.